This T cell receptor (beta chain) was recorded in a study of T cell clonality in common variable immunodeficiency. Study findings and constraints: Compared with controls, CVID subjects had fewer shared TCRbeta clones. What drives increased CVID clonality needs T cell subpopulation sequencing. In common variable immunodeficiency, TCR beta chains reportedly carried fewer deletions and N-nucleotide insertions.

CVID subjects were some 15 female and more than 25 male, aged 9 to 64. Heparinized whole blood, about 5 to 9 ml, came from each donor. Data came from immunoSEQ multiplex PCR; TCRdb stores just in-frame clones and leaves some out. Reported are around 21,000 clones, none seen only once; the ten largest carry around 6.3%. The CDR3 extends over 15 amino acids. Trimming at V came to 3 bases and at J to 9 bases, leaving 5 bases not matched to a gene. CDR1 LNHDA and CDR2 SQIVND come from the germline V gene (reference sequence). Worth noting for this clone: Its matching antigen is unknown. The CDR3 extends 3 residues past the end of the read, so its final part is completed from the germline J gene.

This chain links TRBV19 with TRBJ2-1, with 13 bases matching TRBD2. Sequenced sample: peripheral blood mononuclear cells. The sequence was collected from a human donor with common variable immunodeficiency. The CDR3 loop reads CASSIGLAGEAEQFF. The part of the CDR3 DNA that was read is TGTGCCAGTAGTATCGGACTAGCGGGGGAGGCTGAG.